This record concerns one T cell receptor (beta chain) sequence. Its antigen is not known. This record belongs to a study of radiation and T cells in renal cell carcinoma. Study background: Nephrectomy followed 15 Gy stereotactic body radiation by 4 weeks.

Generated by immunoSEQ multiplex PCR, the TCRdb table keeps only in-frame clones and is missing some. The sample consists of around 160,000 clones, less than 90% of them appearing once. Time point in this sample: baseline pretreatment blood. Treatment indicated: 15 Gy SBRT to primary tumor, nephrectomy 4 weeks later. Findings and caveats of the study: From baseline, blood top tumor clonotypes peaked at 2 weeks post-radiation. Without pretreatment biopsies, baseline tumor clonotype presence was undetermined.

The junction had 5 bases not matched to a gene; V was cut back by 8 bases and J by 8 bases. This CDR3 is built from 13 residues. Per germline, CDR1 LNHDA and CDR2 SQIVND (reference sequence). The rearrangement uses TRBV19 and TRBJ2-2; 10 bases map to TRBD1. The sequence came from a woman in her 70s with renal cell carcinoma. This material consisted of blood, taken from a patient whose treatment included radiotherapy and nephrectomy. CDR3 sequence: CASSDRGLGELFF. For the CDR3, the DNA is TGTGCCAGTTCCGACAGGGGGCTGGGGGAGCTGTTTTTT.